These 17 T cell receptor beta chains were sequenced from one sample in a study of spatial heterogeneity in lung cancer. Time point noted: sample taken at primary tumor resection. Whole RNA from tumor, nontumor lung or frozen PBMC was sequenced unsorted. MiXCR was run by TCRdb on the 5' RACE reads, yielding one entry per CDR3 protein. Among some 15,000 distinct CDR3 sequences, approximately 8.5% were seen once, and the ten largest hold 25% to 40%. Here the sequenced sample was PBMCs, taken at surgery. These receptors all stem from a female donor with early-stage non-small cell lung cancer.

This clonotype was observed many times. The chain couples TRBV6-2 or TRBV6-3 to TRBJ2-1; D is perhaps TRBD2 (5 bases). Germline CDR1 is MNHEY and CDR2 is SVGEGT. With 2 bases removed from V and 4 bases from J, the gap between germline ends came to 9 bases. CDR3 length: 14 amino acids. The CDR3 is CASSYRDGYNEQFF. The DNA for the CDR3 is TGTGCCAGCAGTTACCGGGATGGATACAATGAGCAGTTCTTC.

The gene calls are TRBV29-1 and TRBJ1-1; D gene unclear. The germline V gene encodes CDR1 SQVTM and CDR2 ANQGSEA. Trimming took off 7 bases at V and 0 bases at J, with 12 bases between the two ends. The CDR3 is 13 amino acids. The DNA of the CDR3 is TGCAGCGCGCTCGGAAGCTTGAACACTGAAGCTTTCTTT. Its translation is CSALGSLNTEAFF.

Ten or more counts support this clonotype. The gene calls are TRBV18 and TRBJ1-2; 8 nucleotides agree with TRBD1. With 4 bases clipped from V and 3 bases from J, the junction kept 1 base outside the gene matches. Germline lookup yields CDR1 KGHSH and CDR2 LQKENI. This CDR3 is built from 13 residues. The CDR3 here is CASSLDRDYGYTF. The DNA of the CDR3 is TGTGCCAGCTCACTGGACAGGGACTATGGCTACACCTTC.

This clonotype was counted a few times. This chain connects TRBV20-1 to TRBJ1-4; D is uncertain. V was clipped by 3 bases and J by 7 bases, with 9 bases between them. The CDR3 loop spans 12 amino acids. Germline V gene lookup returns CDR1 DFQATT and CDR2 SNEGSKA (reference sequence). The CDR3 nucleotides are TGCAGTGCTAGCGGCGGACTTGAAAAACTGTTTTTT. This codes for CSASGGLEKLFF.

The rearrangement uses TRBV6-1 and TRBJ2-7; D is uncertain. Germline V gene lookup returns CDR1 MNHNS and CDR2 SASEGT. V lost 6 bases and J 3 bases, leaving 9 bases between the germline ends. CDR3 length equals 12 residues. The CDR3 spells CASRPQGYEQYF. Here the CDR3 DNA reads TGTGCCAGCAGACCCCAAGGCTACGAGCAGTACTTC.

At least ten counts were recorded for this clonotype. The chain links TRBV12-3 or TRBV12-4 to TRBJ2-7; 8 bases agree with TRBD2. The CDR3 extends over 14 amino acids. V gave up 8 bases and J gave up 7 bases; unmatched junction bases: 13. The CDR3 DNA reads as TGTGCCAGCGGCGGACCGGGAGGGCCACTAGAGCAGTACTTC. Translating it yields CASGGPGGPLEQYF.

The sample holds many counts of this clonotype. The chain employs TRBV2 and TRBJ1-5; weak D call: TRBD1 (5 bases). V lost 5 bases to trimming and J lost 4 bases, with 15 bases between them. CDR1 SNHLY and CDR2 FYNNEI come from the germline V gene. The CDR3 extends over 15 amino acids. CDR3 region: CASSSLGTDNQPQHF. The CDR3 DNA reads as TGTGCCAGCAGTTCCCTAGGGACGGATAATCAGCCCCAGCATTTT.

J is TRBJ2-1 and V is TRBV7-9; D not certain. The CDR3 is 12 residues long. The germline V and J ends were trimmed by 2 bases and 5 bases, with 4 bases remaining between them. The germline gives CDR1 SEHNR, CDR2 FQNEAQ (reference sequence). The DNA of the CDR3 is TGTGCCAGCAGCTTATCAGACAATGAGCAGTTCTTC. Encoded protein: CASSLSDNEQFF.

This clonotype was seen many times. The chain combines TRBV7-9 with TRBJ2-3; D is undetermined. The CDR3 is made up of 13 amino acids. The ends were cut back, 4 bases at V and 3 bases at J, with 8 bases in the middle. Per the germline V gene, CDR1 is SEHNR and CDR2 is FQNEAQ (reference sequence). The CDR3 sequence is CASSSGWTDTQYF. CDR3 sequence (DNA): TGTGCCAGCAGCTCTGGTTGGACAGATACGCAGTATTTT.

This clonotype was detected ten times or more. V gene TRBV13 combines with J gene TRBJ1-4, with 7 bases matching TRBD1. Per germline, CDR1 PRHDT and CDR2 FYEKMQ (reference sequence). V was pared by 5 bases and J by 4 bases, with 7 bases of the junction left unmatched. The CDR3 is 15 amino acids. In nucleotides, the CDR3 is TGTGCCAGCAGCCTCGGGACAGCAAATAATGAAAAACTGTTTTTT. Translation gives CASSLGTANNEKLFF.

Of note for this clonotype: This sequence may be a read error, since a much larger clone differs from it by one base. J is TRBJ2-1 and V is TRBV6-2 or TRBV6-3; 12 bases agree with TRBD2. The CDR3 consists of 16 residues. Germline CDR1 MNHEY, CDR2 SVGEGT. The CDR3 here is CASRPSGGASYNEQSF. CDR3 DNA sequence: TGTGCCAGCAGGCCTAGCGGGGGGGCCTCCTACAATGAGCAGTCCTTC.

By sample fraction, this clonotype is medium-sized (0.01 to 0.1%). This chain links TRBV6-2 or TRBV6-3 with TRBJ2-6, with D possibly being TRBD1 or TRBD2 (5 bases each). V gave up 4 bases and J gave up 2 bases, with 12 bases separating them. The CDR3 sequence is 16 residues long. Germline-derived CDR1 and CDR2 are MNHEY and SVGEGT. CDR3 sequence: CASSSRQGAGANVLTF. The CDR3 bases are TGTGCCAGCAGTTCCCGGCAGGGAGCTGGGGCCAACGTCCTGACTTTC.

The sample holds many counts of this clonotype. The V and J genes are TRBV5-8 and TRBJ2-1, with D possibly matching TRBD2 (6 bases). The CDR3 runs 17 residues. With 6 bases removed from V and 9 bases from J, the gap between germline ends came to 28 bases. CDR1 and CDR2 (germline): SGHTS, YDEGEE. The CDR3 here is CASTMAAGIALLGEQFF. The CDR3 DNA sequence: TGTGCCAGCACGATGGCCGCGGGGATAGCCCTGTTGGGTGAGCAGTTCTTC.

This clonotype has at least ten counts. The V and J genes are TRBV12-3 or TRBV12-4 and TRBJ1-4; D is ambiguous. The CDR3 extends over 14 amino acids. The ends were cut back, 6 bases at V and 2 bases at J, with 10 bases in the middle. In DNA form, the CDR3 reads TGTGCCAGCAGGACACGATCCACTAATGAAAAACTGTTTTTT. The encoded protein is CASRTRSTNEKLFF.

This chain uses TRBV4-3 with TRBJ2-6; D is perhaps TRBD1 (5 bases). V gave up 0 bases and J gave up 2 bases, with 14 bases separating them. CDR3 length equals 18 residues. Germline CDR1 is LGHNA and CDR2 is YSLEER. DNA for the CDR3: TGCGCCAGCAGCCAAGAGGCAGGACACGCAACTGGGGCCAACGTCCTGACTTTC. It specifies CASSQEAGHATGANVLTF.

This sequence joins TRBV7-9 and TRBJ2-5, with D unclear. The CDR3 length is 13 residues. Trimming removed 4 bases from V and 3 bases from J, with 9 bases in between. Germline V gives CDR1 SEHNR, CDR2 FQNEAQ (reference sequence). The CDR3 DNA sequence: TGTGCCAGCAGCTCGCTCTCGGAAGAGACCCAGTACTTC. This translates into CASSSLSEETQYF.

This clonotype appeared many times. The V and J genes are TRBV18 and TRBJ1-1, with 7 bases identical to TRBD1. Unmatched junction bases numbered 8, after V lost 2 bases and J lost 5 bases. The CDR3 contains 15 residues. Germline V gives CDR1 KGHSH, CDR2 LQKENI. Here the CDR3 DNA reads TGTGCCAGCTCACCAACGACAGGGCGGAGAACTGAAGCTTTCTTT. Translated: CASSPTTGRRTEAFF.